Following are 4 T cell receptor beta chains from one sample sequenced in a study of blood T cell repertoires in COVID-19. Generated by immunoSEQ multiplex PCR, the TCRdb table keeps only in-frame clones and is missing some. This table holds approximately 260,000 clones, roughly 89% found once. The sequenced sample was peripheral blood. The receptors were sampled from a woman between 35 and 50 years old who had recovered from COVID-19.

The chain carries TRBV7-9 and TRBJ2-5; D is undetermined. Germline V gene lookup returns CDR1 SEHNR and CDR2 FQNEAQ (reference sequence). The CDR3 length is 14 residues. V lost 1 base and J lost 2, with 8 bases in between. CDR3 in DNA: TGTGCCAGCAGCTTAGGTCCAGTACAAGAGACCCAGTACTTC. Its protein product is CASSLGPVQETQYF.

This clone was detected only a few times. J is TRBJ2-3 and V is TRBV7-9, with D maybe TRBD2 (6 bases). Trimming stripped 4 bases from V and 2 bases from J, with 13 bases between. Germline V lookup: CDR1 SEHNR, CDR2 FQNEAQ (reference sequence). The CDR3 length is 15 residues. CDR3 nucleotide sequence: TGTGCCAGCAGCTCTCGACTAGAATCCACAGATACGCAGTATTTT. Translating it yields CASSSRLESTDTQYF.

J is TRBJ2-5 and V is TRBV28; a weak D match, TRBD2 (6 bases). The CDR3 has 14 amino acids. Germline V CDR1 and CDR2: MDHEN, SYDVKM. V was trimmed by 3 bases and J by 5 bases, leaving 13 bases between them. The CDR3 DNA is TGTGCCAGCAGTTTCGGCTCGGGGACTGAGACCCAGTACTTC. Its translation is CASSFGSGTETQYF.

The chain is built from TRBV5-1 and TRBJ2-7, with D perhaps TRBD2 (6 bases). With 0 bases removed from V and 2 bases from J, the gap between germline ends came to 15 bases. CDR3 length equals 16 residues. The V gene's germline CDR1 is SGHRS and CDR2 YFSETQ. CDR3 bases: TGCGCCAGCAGCTTGGGCTGGCTAGCGAAAACCTACGAGCAGTACTTC. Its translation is CASSLGWLAKTYEQYF.